What follows describes a single T cell receptor beta chain. The sample holds other DNA sequences that translate to the same CDR3. This entry belongs to a study of blood T cell repertoires in COVID-19. Overall study: The study drew acute and convalescent COVID-19 samples from the United States, Italy and Spain.

While infection was still active, Seattle patients were enrolled and then followed longitudinally. Measured with immunoSEQ multiplex PCR; TCRdb has only the in-frame clones, and not every one. The sample includes about 370,000 clones, around 92% of them seen just once. Germline CDR1 SNHLY, CDR2 FYNNEI. The CDR3 extends over 12 amino acids. Deletions cut 5 bases from V and 2 bases from J, with 3 bases between. The chain combines TRBV2 with TRBJ2-2, with D uncertain. The sequencing input was peripheral blood. The sequence was obtained from a woman in her twenties or thirties with COVID-19, enrolled during active disease. CDR3 loop: CASSLNTGELFF. CDR3 nucleotide sequence: TGTGCCAGCAGTCTAAACACCGGGGAGCTGTTTTTT.